What follows are 29 T cell receptor beta chains derived from one specimen sequenced in a study of T cells in Graves' hyperthyroidism and ophthalmopathy. Amplified TCR beta CDR3 regions came from RNA transcripts. Primed by the HTBI set, a first-round RT-PCR was run on the TCR CDR3. TCRdb re-derived calls from the multiplex PCR reads in MiXCR, one entry per CDR3 protein. This sample yields fewer than 450,000 distinct CDR3 sequences, of which 11% to 15% are seen a single time; around 28% belongs to the top ten. The sample consisted of blood. The receptors stem from a man aged 45-60 years with Graves' ophthalmopathy.

This clonotype was found many times. The CDR3 sequence is CASSLTSGSFDEQYF. The CDR3 coding sequence is TGCGCCAGCAGCTTGACTAGCGGGAGTTTCGACGAGCAGTACTTC. V is TRBV5-1 and J is TRBJ2-7, with TRBD2 identical over 11 bases. The length of the CDR3 is 15 residues. Per germline, CDR1 SGHRS and CDR2 YFSETQ. V gave up 1 base and J gave up 5 bases; unmatched junction bases: 5. The whole variable domain, remainder taken from reference TRBV5-1 and TRBJ2-7, is KAGVTQTPRYLIKTRGQQVTLSCSPISGHRSVSWYQQTPGQGLQFLFEYFSETQRNKGNFPGRFSGRQFSNSRSEMNVSTLELGDSALYLCASSLTSGSFDEQYFGPGTRLTVT.

Many counts were recorded for this clonotype. The chain's CDR3 is CASTLGTGFNTDTQYF. DNA for the CDR3: TGTGCCAGCACCTTAGGGACAGGGTTTAACACAGATACGCAGTATTTT. The rearrangement joins TRBV9 to TRBJ2-3; TRBD1 matches 9 bases. The CDR3 is 16 amino acids. The germline CDR1 and CDR2 sequences are SGDLS and YYNGEE. J lost 2 bases, V lost 6 bases, and 10 bases had no gene match.

The rearrangement links TRBV9 to TRBJ1-3; no clear D. This CDR3 comprises 16 residues. The germline V gene has CDR1 SGDLS and CDR2 YYNGEE. V lost 3 bases and J lost 3, with 16 bases in between. For the CDR3, the DNA is TGTGCCAGCAGCGGCAGTCCCACTAGGTATGGAAACACCATATATTTT. Protein: CASSGSPTRYGNTIYF.

This clonotype was seen many times. V is TRBV30 and J is TRBJ1-4, with D possibly matching TRBD1 (5 bases). From germline, CDR1 is GTSNPN and CDR2 SVGIG (reference sequence). The ends were cut back, 6 bases at V and 7 bases at J, with 18 bases in the middle. The CDR3 totals 14 residues. CDR3 sequence: CACRDQVGGEKLFF. The CDR3 region has the DNA TGTGCCTGTCGAGACCAAGTGGGGGGTGAAAAACTGTTTTTT.

This rearrangement joins TRBV2 to TRBJ2-1, with 12 bases fitting TRBD2. From germline, CDR1 is SNHLY and CDR2 FYNNEI. V was pared by 6 bases and J by 0 bases, with 12 bases of the junction left unmatched. This CDR3 spans 19 amino acids. CDR3 protein: CASRNGASGRVGSYNEQFF. The CDR3 DNA sequence: TGTGCCAGCAGGAACGGGGCTAGCGGGAGGGTCGGCTCCTACAATGAGCAGTTCTTC.

This clonotype was counted at least ten times. The chain joins TRBV10-3 to TRBJ1-1, with 11 bases matching TRBD1. This CDR3 has 15 amino acids. Per germline, CDR1 ENHRY and CDR2 SYGVKD. Trimming removed 2 bases from V and 5 bases from J; junction bases left unmatched: 4. The CDR3: CAISEPGQGGTEAFF. The CDR3 bases are TGTGCCATCAGTGAGCCGGGACAGGGGGGGACTGAAGCTTTCTTT.

The CDR3 protein is CAWKLDTYEQYF. CDR3 nucleotides: TGTGCCTGGAAACTCGATACCTACGAGCAGTACTTC. The rearrangement uses TRBV30 and TRBJ2-7; D unresolved. The length of the CDR3 is 12 residues. CDR1 and CDR2 (germline): GTSNPN, SVGIG (reference sequence). With 4 bases removed from V and 2 bases from J, the gap between germline ends came to 9 bases.

This clonotype was detected many times. J is TRBJ2-1 and V is TRBV10-3; weak D call: TRBD1 (6 bases). CDR3 length: 15 residues. CDR1 and CDR2 (germline): ENHRY, SYGVKD. V was clipped by 3 bases and J by 12 bases, with 21 bases between them. Here the CDR3 DNA reads TGTGCCATCAGTGATTTTGGGATGACAGGATTCTGGCAGTTCTTC. This sequence encodes CAISDFGMTGFWQFF.

Only a few counts were recorded for this clonotype. The chain is built from TRBV30 and TRBJ2-1; 9 bases are a match to TRBD1. V was clipped by 5 bases and J by 6 bases; unmatched bases: 14. The CDR3 sequence is 16 residues long. From germline, CDR1 is GTSNPN and CDR2 SVGIG (reference sequence). In nucleotides, the CDR3 is TGTGCCTGGGGTGGTCACCGGGACAGGGACGGCAATGAGCAGTTCTTC. This sequence encodes CAWGGHRDRDGNEQFF.

This clonotype was picked up many times. The chain recombines TRBV30 with TRBJ2-5; 13 bases align to TRBD2. With 8 bases clipped from V and 4 bases from J, the junction kept 7 bases outside the gene matches. This CDR3 comprises 14 residues. Germline CDR1 GTSNPN, CDR2 SVGIG (reference sequence). Here the CDR3 DNA reads TGTGCCAGCGGACTAGCGGGAGTTCTAGAGACCCAGTACTTC. This translates into CASGLAGVLETQYF.

This clonotype was observed many times. The CDR3 coding sequence is TGTGCCAGCAGCCAAGGTGTAAGGTCTGGGGCCAACGTCCTGACTTTC. Protein: CASSQGVRSGANVLTF. The V call is TRBV3-1, the J call TRBJ2-6, with no clear D. V dropped 1 base and J dropped 1 base, with 8 bases sitting between them. The CDR3 has 16 residues. Germline loops: CDR1 LGHDT, CDR2 YNNKEL (reference sequence). Drawing the rest from reference TRBV3-1 and TRBJ2-6, the complete variable domain is DTAVSQTPKYLVTQMGNDKSIKCEQNLGHDTMYWYKQDSKKFLKIMFSYNNKELIINETVPNRFSPKSPDKAHLNLHINSLELGDSAVYFCASSQGVRSGANVLTFGAGSRLTVL.

The table lists this clonotype with many counts. This chain uses TRBV3-1 with TRBJ1-3, with D tentatively TRBD1 (5 bases). CDR1 is LGHDT, CDR2 YNNKEL, per germline (reference sequence). V was cut by 0 bases and J by 4 bases, with 13 bases left in between. The CDR3 consists of 16 residues. In DNA form, the CDR3 reads TGTGCCAGCAGCCAAGATAATGTGGGGGTCGGAAACACCATATATTTT. Its translation: CASSQDNVGVGNTIYF.

The chain joins TRBV6-5 to TRBJ2-1, with TRBD2 matching over 8 bases. This CDR3 is 14 amino acids long. The germline CDR1 and CDR2 sequences are MNHEY and SVGAGI. The V gene end was trimmed by 4 bases and the J gene end by 5 bases; junction bases not matched to a gene: 4. The CDR3 DNA follows: TGTGCCAGCAGTTTTCAAGCGGGAGACAATGAGCAGTTCTTC. Translating gives CASSFQAGDNEQFF.

This clonotype has at least ten counts. The rearrangement uses TRBV7-6 and TRBJ2-7; D remains ambiguous. The length of the CDR3 is 12 residues. Germline-derived CDR1 and CDR2 are SGHVS and FNYEAQ. The germline V and J ends were trimmed by 6 bases and 4 bases, with 10 bases remaining between them. CDR3 loop: CASSPDGYEQYF. For the CDR3, the DNA is TGTGCCAGCAGTCCGGACGGGTACGAGCAGTACTTC.

The genes are TRBV7-9 and TRBJ2-2, with TRBD2 identical over 7 bases. V shed 6 bases and J 6 bases; nucleotides not matched to a gene: 13. Germline V CDR1 and CDR2: SEHNR, FQNEAQ (reference sequence). The length of the CDR3 is 16 residues. The CDR3 region is CASREDGGGPPGELFF. The CDR3 nucleotides are TGTGCCAGCAGGGAAGACGGGGGAGGGCCACCCGGGGAGCTGTTTTTT.

The V and J genes are TRBV24-1 and TRBJ2-1; D is possibly TRBD1 (5 bases). The CDR3 covers 12 residues. CDR1 is KGHDR, CDR2 SFDVKD, per germline. V was cut by 6 bases and J by 8 bases, with 10 bases left in between. The CDR3 region has the DNA TGTGCCACCAGTAGGGGCGGTTATGAGCAGTTCTTC. Its protein product is CATSRGGYEQFF.

In DNA form, the CDR3 reads TGTGCCAGCAGGGCAGGGGACGAGCAGTACTTC. This sequence encodes CASRAGDEQYF. The chain carries TRBV6-1 and TRBJ2-7; TRBD1 is a possible D gene (6 bases). The CDR3 is made up of 11 amino acids. The germline gives CDR1 MNHNS, CDR2 SASEGT. V dropped 6 bases and J dropped 5 bases, with 8 bases sitting between them.

Turning to this clonotype: This clone may be a read error of a much larger clone one base away. J is TRBJ1-4 and V is TRBV10-3; D is uncertain. Deletions cut 6 bases from V and 4 bases from J, with 3 bases between. Germline CDR1 reads ENHRY; CDR2 reads SYGVKD. The CDR3 contains 11 residues. The CDR3 sequence: CAISFNEKLFF. CDR3 nucleotides: TGTGCCATCAGCTTTAATGAAAAACTGTTTTTT.

Concerning this clonotype: One end of the junction is discordant with germline, which a read error may explain. V and J are TRBV5-1 and TRBJ2-1; TRBD1 matches at 9 bases. The CDR3 sequence is 16 residues long. Per the germline V gene, CDR1 is SGHRS and CDR2 is YFSETQ. Here the CDR3 reads CAGSLAFGQGYNEQFF. DNA of the CDR3: TGCGCCGGCAGCTTGGCCTTCGGACAGGGGTACAATGAGCAGTTCTTC.

This clonotype was counted between two and nine times. The chain combines TRBV14 with TRBJ1-5; D perhaps matches TRBD1 (5 bases). The CDR3 totals 14 residues. V was shortened by 5 bases and J by 7 bases, with 15 bases between the two germline ends. Germline V gene data show CDR1 as SGHDN and CDR2 as FVKESK. CDR3 region: CASSVRGAGQPQHF. CDR3 nucleotides: TGTGCCAGCAGCGTACGAGGGGCTGGACAGCCCCAGCATTTT. The full variable domain, in which reference TRBV14 and TRBJ1-5 provide the parts outside the CDR3, is EAGVTQFPSHSVIEKGQTVTLRCDPISGHDNLYWYRRVMGKEIKFLLHFVKESKQDESGMPNNRFLAERTGGTYSTLKVQPAELEDSGVYFCASSVRGAGQPQHFGDGTRLSIL.

The table lists this clonotype with many counts. This chain links TRBV20-1 with TRBJ2-5, with no clear D. The germline V gene has CDR1 DFQATT and CDR2 SNEGSKA (reference sequence). V lost 1 base to trimming and J lost 3 bases, with 12 bases between them. The CDR3 runs 14 residues. The CDR3 region has the DNA TGCAGTGCTAGAGGGAGACGGGCCGAAGAGACCCAGTACTTC. As protein: CSARGRRAEETQYF.

The table lists this clonotype with a few counts. This sequence joins TRBV5-1 and TRBJ2-5; the D gene is possibly TRBD1 (6 bases). Germline CDR1 reads SGHRS; CDR2 reads YFSETQ. CDR3 length: 15 amino acids. Trimming removed 4 bases from V and 0 bases from J, with 13 bases in between. The CDR3 region is CASSVGALYQETQYF. Written as DNA, the CDR3 is TGCGCCAGCAGCGTGGGGGCTCTGTACCAAGAGACCCAGTACTTC. The full variable domain, with the rest looked up from reference TRBV5-1 and TRBJ2-5, is KAGVTQTPRYLIKTRGQQVTLSCSPISGHRSVSWYQQTPGQGLQFLFEYFSETQRNKGNFPGRFSGRQFSNSRSEMNVSTLELGDSALYLCASSVGALYQETQYFGPGTRLLVL.

This clonotype showed up many times. J is TRBJ2-2 and V is TRBV28; 9 nucleotides match TRBD1. V lost 10 bases, J lost 6 bases, and 3 bases stayed unmatched. Germline V gene sequence: CDR1 MDHEN, CDR2 SYDVKM. This CDR3 has 12 amino acids. The CDR3 region has the DNA TGTGCCACAAACAGGGGGCCCGGGGAGCTGTTTTTT. Protein: CATNRGPGELFF.

The V call is TRBV5-1, the J call TRBJ2-5; a possible D gene is TRBD1 (6 bases). Germline CDR1 and CDR2: SGHRS and YFSETQ. The CDR3 has 15 residues. Trimming cost V 5 bases and J 1 base, with 15 bases left between them. CDR3 nucleotide sequence: TGCGCCAGCAGACTTACACAGGGACCCCAAGAGACCCAGTACTTC. This translates into CASRLTQGPQETQYF.

Many counts were recorded for this clonotype. This sequence joins TRBV7-9 and TRBJ2-7, with TRBD1 matching 10 bases. From germline, CDR1 is SEHNR and CDR2 FQNEAQ (reference sequence). The length of the CDR3 is 14 residues. Trimming took 6 bases from V and 3 from J; bases not matched to a gene: 5. The CDR3 loop is CASRGDRGFYEQYF. The CDR3 DNA sequence: TGTGCCAGCAGAGGGGACAGGGGATTCTACGAGCAGTACTTC.

At least ten counts were recorded for this clonotype. The chain has TRBV6-1 and TRBJ2-7; no definite D call. V dropped 0 bases and J dropped 3 bases, with 12 bases sitting between them. The CDR3 is 15 amino acids. Germline CDR1 is MNHNS and CDR2 is SASEGT. In DNA, the CDR3 is TGTGCCAGCAGTGAAGCGGATGGACGGAACTACGAGCAGTACTTC. Its protein product is CASSEADGRNYEQYF.

As regards this clonotype: A much larger clone sits a single nucleotide away, making a read error possible. The V and J genes are TRBV7-8 and TRBJ2-5; no clear D gene. This CDR3 spans 11 amino acids. The V gene's germline CDR1 is SGHVS and CDR2 FQNEAQ. The V end lost 7 bases, the J end lost 9 bases, and 12 bases lay between the germline ends. The CDR3 DNA reads as TGTGCCAGCAAACCACAAGGACCCCAGTACTTC. This codes for CASKPQGPQYF.

In its sample, this clonotype was seen many times. The chain carries TRBV20-1 and TRBJ2-5; the D gene could be TRBD1 or TRBD2 (6 bases each). With 2 bases removed from V and 5 bases from J, the gap between germline ends came to 12 bases. Germline CDR1 is DFQATT and CDR2 is SNEGSKA (reference sequence). The CDR3 is 13 amino acids. This chain's CDR3 is CSARLGGRETQYF. The DNA for the CDR3 is TGCAGTGCTAGACTCGGGGGCAGGGAGACCCAGTACTTC.

At least ten counts were recorded for this clonotype. The chain uses TRBV3-1 and TRBJ1-2, with D unresolved. From germline, CDR1 is LGHDT and CDR2 YNNKEL (reference sequence). The CDR3 is 11 residues long. Trimming pared 1 base from V and 10 bases from J, leaving 7 bases between. CDR3 protein: CASSQAWAYTF. The CDR3 region has the DNA TGTGCCAGCAGCCAAGCCTGGGCCTACACCTTC. The full variable domain, rest sourced from reference TRBV3-1 and TRBJ1-2, is DTAVSQTPKYLVTQMGNDKSIKCEQNLGHDTMYWYKQDSKKFLKIMFSYNNKELIINETVPNRFSPKSPDKAHLNLHINSLELGDSAVYFCASSQAWAYTFGSGTRLTVV.